A single sample is the source of the 8 T cell receptor beta chains below, sequenced in a study of shared clonotypes between healthy human individuals. Measured with immunoSEQ multiplex PCR; TCRdb has only the in-frame clones, and not every one. The data show approximately 2,300,000 clones, 85% to 95% seen once. Sequencing was done on a sample of naive CD4+ T cells from PBMCs. Subset defined: CD45RA+ positively selected. Source of these receptors: a man aged 18 to 29 in good health. Some clones in this sample may be carry-over from other donors' samples.

The rearrangement joins TRBV27 to TRBJ2-2; D call uncertain. The CDR3 is 15 amino acids. Germline V gene data show CDR1 as MNHEY and CDR2 as SMNVEV (reference sequence). V was trimmed by 4 bases and J by 6 bases, leaving 15 bases between them. CDR3 loop: CASSSRIKSAGELFF. The CDR3 DNA reads TGTGCCAGCAGTTCTCGGATTAAATCAGCCGGGGAGCTGTTTTTT.

J is TRBJ2-6 and V is TRBV7-9, with 7 nucleotides matching TRBD1. In germline, CDR1 is SEHNR, CDR2 FQNEAQ (reference sequence). The length of the CDR3 is 17 residues. The V gene end was trimmed by 2 bases and the J gene end by 0 bases; junction bases not matched to a gene: 4. CDR3 sequence reads: CASSLLGQLSGANVLTF. The CDR3 coding sequence is TGTGCCAGCAGCTTATTGGGACAGCTCTCTGGGGCCAACGTCCTGACTTTC.

This chain links TRBV14 with TRBJ2-2; D is perhaps TRBD1 (6 bases). CDR1 SGHDN and CDR2 FVKESK come from the germline V gene. The CDR3 is 15 amino acids. V was shortened by 0 bases and J by 5 bases, with 10 bases between the two germline ends. The DNA of the CDR3 is TGTGCCAGCAGCCAAGACAGGGGAAGGACCGGGGAGCTGTTTTTT. Protein: CASSQDRGRTGELFF.

The CDR3 DNA reads TGTGCCAGCAGGGGAAGGGGACTAGCGTTCCACGGGGAGCTGTTTTTT. It is translated as CASRGRGLAFHGELFF. The chain has TRBV2 and TRBJ2-2; 10 positions agree with TRBD2. The CDR3 has 16 amino acids. Germline CDR1 is SNHLY and CDR2 is FYNNEI. J was trimmed by 7 bases and V by 6 bases; bases with no gene match: 11.

The chain combines TRBV5-1 with TRBJ2-7, with D tentatively TRBD1 or TRBD2 (6 bases each). Germline CDR1 and CDR2: SGHRS and YFSETQ. The length of the CDR3 is 16 residues. Trimming pared 0 bases from V and 6 bases from J, leaving 19 bases between. The CDR3 DNA sequence: TGCGCCAGCAGCTTGGCCGGGACTCAGGGGATTAGCGAGCAGTACTTC. The encoded protein is CASSLAGTQGISEQYF.

Comment on this clone: Other DNA sequences from this sample encode an identical CDR3 as well. The chain links TRBV4-2 to TRBJ1-1, with D hard to call. In germline, CDR1 is LGHNA, CDR2 YNFKEQ. The length of the CDR3 is 14 residues. The V end was cut by 0 bases, the J end by 1 base, with 6 bases between. CDR3 residues: CASSQDRKNTEAFF. CDR3 bases: TGTGCCAGCAGCCAAGATCGGAAGAACACTGAAGCTTTCTTT.

In its sample, this clone was seen once. The sample carries other DNA sequences with the same CDR3. This rearrangement joins TRBV2 to TRBJ1-2, with 7 bases identical to TRBD1. The J segment lost 7 bases and the V segment lost 4 bases, leaving 3 bases of the junction unmatched. Germline CDR1 SNHLY, CDR2 FYNNEI. This CDR3 is 12 amino acids long. The CDR3 coding sequence is TGTGCCAGCAGTGCAGGGGGTGGTGGCTACACCTTC. Amino acids: CASSAGGGGYTF.

The rearrangement uses TRBV6-1 and TRBJ2-5; 9 bases agree with TRBD1. In germline, CDR1 is MNHNS, CDR2 SASEGT. The CDR3 runs to 15 residues. Losses at the gene ends were 6 bases for V and 2 bases for J; bases not matched to a gene: 7. DNA for the CDR3: TGTGCCAGCAGAGCGGGCGGACAGGGGCAAGAGACCCAGTACTTC. It translates to CASRAGGQGQETQYF.